These T cell receptor beta chains were read from a single sample in a study of CD8+ T cells in alopecia areata. Assay: immunoSEQ multiplex PCR; the TCRdb copy retains only in-frame clones and omits some. In the table there are approximately 150,000 clones, 58% of which are singletons. The sequences come from CD4+ T cells sorted from blood, collected between weeks 55 and 65, from a patient treated with tofacitinib. The receptors originated from a human donor with alopecia areata. CDR3s include the opening cysteine and the closing phenylalanine or tryptophan. The order of the fields is CDR3 protein, CDR3 DNA, D gene, CDR3 length, V gene, clone size, J gene. D genes are given only for firm matches. The size entry is marked missing in some rows and otherwise reads once, few, many or a size class.

CASSPRDSSYEQYF TGCGCCAGCAGCCCCCGGGACAGCTCCTACGAGCAGTACTTC TRBD1 14 TRBV5-1 few TRBJ2-7
CATSREARGKPEAFF TGTGCCACCAGCAGAGAGGCCAGGGGGAAACCTGAAGCTTTCTTT TRBD1 15 TRBV15 - TRBJ1-1
CASSLKGPGNTIYF TGTGCCAGCAGCTTAAAGGGGCCTGGAAACACCATATATTTT - 14 TRBV7-9 few TRBJ1-3
CASRDSYQPQHF TGTGCCAGTAGGGACAGTTATCAGCCCCAGCATTTT - 12 TRBV19 - TRBJ1-5
CASTSGEGTEAFF TGTGCCAGCACTTCAGGGGAGGGCACTGAAGCTTTCTTT - 13 TRBV2 few TRBJ1-1
CSVARTSGGQETQYF TGCAGCGTGGCGAGGACTAGCGGGGGCCAAGAGACCCAGTACTTC TRBD2 15 TRBV29-1 - TRBJ2-5
CASSLGAVQPQHF TGTGCCAGCAGCTTAGGGGCGGTTCAGCCCCAGCATTTT - 13 TRBV11-2 - TRBJ1-5
CASSLLGIDGYTF TGCGCCAGCAGCCTTCTTGGGATTGACGGCTACACCTTC - 13 TRBV4-1 - TRBJ1-2
CSVAGFAKNIQYF TGCAGCGTTGCGGGGTTTGCCAAAAACATTCAGTACTTC - 13 TRBV29-1 - TRBJ2-4
CASSHGTGKSNQPQHF TGTGCCAGCAGCCACGGGACAGGGAAGAGCAATCAGCCCCAGCATTTT TRBD1 16 TRBV4-2 - TRBJ1-5
CASSQDFSGGAIQYF TGTGCCAGCAGCCAAGATTTCAGCGGGGGAGCCATTCAGTACTTC TRBD2 15 TRBV4-2 - TRBJ2-4
CASSESPGAYGYTF TGTGCCAGCAGTGAAAGCCCGGGCGCCTATGGCTACACCTTC - 14 TRBV2 - TRBJ1-2
CASSQVWGDGYTF TGCGCCAGCAGCCAAGTTTGGGGCGATGGCTACACCTTC - 13 TRBV4-1 - TRBJ1-2
CSGAQGTDNEQFF TGCAGCGGTGCTCAGGGGACCGACAATGAGCAGTTCTTC - 13 TRBV29-1 few TRBJ2-1
CASSLKGSDTQYF TGTGCTAGCAGCTTAAAGGGCAGTGATACGCAGTATTTT - 13 TRBV7-7 few TRBJ2-3
CSVAGGPSGANVLTF TGCAGCGTTGCGGGCGGACCCTCTGGGGCCAACGTCCTGACTTTC - 15 TRBV29-1 - TRBJ2-6
CASSPQDHANYGYTF TGTGCCAGCTCACCCCAGGACCACGCTAACTATGGCTACACCTTC - 15 TRBV18 - TRBJ1-2
CAISESRNIQYF TGTGCCATCAGTGAGTCGCGGAACATTCAGTACTTC - 12 TRBV10-3 medium-sized TRBJ2-4
CASSPRGGMNTEAFF TGTGCCAGTAGTCCTCGGGGGGGCATGAACACTGAAGCTTTCTTT - 15 TRBV19 - TRBJ1-1
CASSLEGEAFF TGTGCCAGCAGTTTAGAAGGCGAGGCTTTCTTT - 11 TRBV7-9 - TRBJ1-1
CSVDVGSSYNEQFF TGCAGCGTTGACGTGGGGAGCTCCTACAATGAGCAGTTCTTC - 14 TRBV29-1 few TRBJ2-1
CASSQTGVRNTEAFF TGCGCCAGCAGCCAGACAGGGGTGAGGAACACTGAAGCTTTCTTT TRBD1 15 TRBV4-1 - TRBJ1-1
CASSSLSTYTGELFF TGTGCCAGCAGTTCCCTCTCGACTTACACCGGGGAGCTGTTTTTT - 15 TRBV28 few TRBJ2-2
CASSPFYSEVSVGDTQYF TGTGCCAGCAGCCCGTTTTACTCGGAGGTGTCTGTGGGAGATACGCAGTATTTT - 18 TRBV9 once TRBJ2-3
CASSRNSVTETQYF TGTGCCAGCAGCCGAAATAGCGTCACGGAGACCCAGTACTTC - 14 TRBV7-8 few TRBJ2-5
CASSQEVNSYEQYF TGTGCCAGCAGCCAAGAGGTAAACTCCTACGAGCAGTACTTC - 14 TRBV4-2 - TRBJ2-7
CASSLGTGRSGANVLTF TGTGCCAGCAGCTTGGGGACAGGGAGATCTGGGGCCAACGTCCTGACTTTC TRBD1 17 TRBV7-9 - TRBJ2-6
CASSIPGPSGNQPQHF TGTGCCAGTAGTATACCGGGGCCATCGGGCAATCAGCCCCAGCATTTT - 16 TRBV19 - TRBJ1-5
CASTRDPRGTQYF TGCGCCAGCACCCGGGACCCTAGGGGTACGCAGTATTTT - 13 TRBV10-1 - TRBJ2-3
CASSQGTAGPYEQYF TGCGCCAGCAGTCAAGGGACAGCCGGACCCTACGAGCAGTACTTC TRBD1 15 TRBV5-1 - TRBJ2-7
CASSLSTAVNTEAFF TGTGCCAGCAGCTTATCCACGGCGGTGAACACTGAAGCTTTCTTT - 15 TRBV7-9 few TRBJ1-1
CASSPSYRDNYGYTF TGTGCCAGCAGCCCTTCTTACAGGGATAACTATGGCTACACCTTC - 15 TRBV6-5 once TRBJ1-2
CSVVSGGSGANVLTF TGCAGCGTTGTTTCGGGGGGATCTGGGGCCAACGTCCTGACTTTC TRBD2 15 TRBV29-1 few TRBJ2-6
CASSASYFLYEQYF TGTGCCAGCAGTGCTTCTTACTTCCTCTACGAGCAGTACTTC - 14 TRBV6-1 - TRBJ2-7
CASSPARQDTQYF TGTGCCAGCAGCCCCGCCCGACAAGACACCCAGTACTTC - 13 TRBV7-9 - TRBJ2-5
CASSLDQGSSPLHF TGTGCCAGCAGCTTAGATCAGGGGAGCTCACCCCTCCACTTT - 14 TRBV7-9 few TRBJ1-6
CASSFTGPGNTIYF TGTGCCAGCAGCTTCACAGGGCCTGGAAACACCATATATTTT - 14 TRBV5-6 - TRBJ1-3
CASGFQETQYF TGTGCTAGTGGTTTCCAAGAGACCCAGTACTTC - 11 TRBV12-5 - TRBJ2-5
CASSQDHRSQPQHF TGTGCCAGCAGCCAAGATCACAGGTCCCAGCCCCAGCATTTT - 14 TRBV4-2 - TRBJ1-5
CASSLVRREETQYF TGCGCCAGCAGCTTGGTTCGCAGGGAAGAGACCCAGTACTTC - 14 TRBV5-1 - TRBJ2-5
CAWRLGPGPMEAFF TGTGCCTGGAGGCTGGGCCCTGGTCCTATGGAAGCTTTCTTT - 14 TRBV30 - TRBJ1-1
CASSVNEAQDYEQYF TGTGCCAGCAGCGTAAACGAGGCGCAAGACTACGAGCAGTACTTC - 15 TRBV9 - TRBJ2-7
CASQGMEGSPLHF TGCGCTTCACAAGGGATGGAAGGTTCACCCCTCCACTTT - 13 TRBV5-1 - TRBJ1-6
CASSPRGTDTQYF TGTGCCAGTAGTCCACGAGGCACAGATACGCAGTATTTT - 13 TRBV19 - TRBJ2-3
CASSQDPRTGFWGEQFF TGTGCCAGCAGCCAAGATCCACGGACAGGGTTTTGGGGTGAGCAGTTCTTC TRBD1 17 TRBV14 - TRBJ2-1
CASSPPGHINEKLFF TGTGCCAGTAGTCCTCCGGGACACATAAATGAAAAACTGTTTTTT - 15 TRBV19 - TRBJ1-4
CASSAGGAAVYF TGTGCCAGCAGCGCAGGGGGCGCGGCAGTGTACTTC TRBD1 12 TRBV7-2 - TRBJ2-5
CASSLDAGIDYGYTF TGTGCCAGCAGCTTAGATGCCGGGATTGACTATGGCTACACCTTC - 15 TRBV7-9 once TRBJ1-2
CASSLDRGQPQHF TGTGCCAGCAGCTTAGACAGGGGGCAGCCCCAGCATTTT TRBD1 13 TRBV7-2 - TRBJ1-5
CASTEGLAGANEQFF TGTGCCAGCACCGAGGGACTAGCGGGGGCCAATGAGCAGTTCTTC TRBD2 15 TRBV4-2 - TRBJ2-1
CATREGFGELFF TGCGCCACCAGGGAAGGTTTCGGGGAGCTGTTTTTT - 12 TRBV5-1 - TRBJ2-2
CASRGTGRDGYTF TGTGCCAGCAGGGGGACAGGGAGGGACGGCTACACCTTC TRBD1 13 TRBV6-6 - TRBJ1-2
CASSLDRGSNTEAFF TGTGCCAGCAGCTTGGATCGGGGGTCGAACACTGAAGCTTTCTTT - 15 TRBV5-6 once TRBJ1-1
CASSLGVGATGANVLTF TGTGCCAGCAGCTTAGGAGTCGGAGCTACCGGGGCCAACGTCCTGACTTTC - 17 TRBV7-9 few TRBJ2-6
CASSDSGHNYGYTF TGTGCCAGCAGTGACTCGGGACACAACTATGGCTACACCTTC - 14 TRBV25-1 - TRBJ1-2
CSGAHNEQFF TGCAGCGGGGCCCACAATGAGCAGTTCTTC - 10 TRBV29-1 few TRBJ2-1
CASSTAPDAEQFF TGTGCCAGCAGCACCGCTCCCGACGCTGAGCAGTTCTTC - 13 TRBV5-6 - TRBJ2-1
CASRQSGMDQPQHF TGTGCCAGTAGGCAGTCAGGGATGGATCAGCCCCAGCATTTT - 14 TRBV19 - TRBJ1-5